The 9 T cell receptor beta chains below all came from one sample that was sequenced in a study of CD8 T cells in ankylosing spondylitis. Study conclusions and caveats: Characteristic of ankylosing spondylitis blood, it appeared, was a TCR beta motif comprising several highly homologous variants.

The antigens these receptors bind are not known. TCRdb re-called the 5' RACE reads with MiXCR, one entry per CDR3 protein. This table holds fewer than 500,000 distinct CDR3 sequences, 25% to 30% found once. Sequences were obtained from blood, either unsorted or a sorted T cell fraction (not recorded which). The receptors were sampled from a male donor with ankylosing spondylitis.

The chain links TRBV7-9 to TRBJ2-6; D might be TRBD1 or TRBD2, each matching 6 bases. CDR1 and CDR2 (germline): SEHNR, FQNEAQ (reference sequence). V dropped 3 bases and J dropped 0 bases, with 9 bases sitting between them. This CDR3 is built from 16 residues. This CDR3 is CASSLGGASGANVLTF. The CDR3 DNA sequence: TGTGCCAGCAGCTTGGGGGGCGCCTCTGGGGCCAACGTCCTGACTTTC.

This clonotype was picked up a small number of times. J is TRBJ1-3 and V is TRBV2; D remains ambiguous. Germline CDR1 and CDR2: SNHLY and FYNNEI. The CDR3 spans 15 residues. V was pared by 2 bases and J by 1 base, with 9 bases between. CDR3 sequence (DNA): TGTGCCAGCAGTGAATTGGGGTTTTCTGGAAACACCATATATTTT. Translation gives CASSELGFSGNTIYF. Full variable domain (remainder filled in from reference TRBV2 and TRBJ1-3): EPEVTQTPSHQVTQMGQEVILRCVPISNHLYFYWYRQILGQKVEFLVSFYNNEISEKSEIFDDQFSVERPDGSNFTLKIRSTKLEDSAMYFCASSELGFSGNTIYFGEGSWLTVV.

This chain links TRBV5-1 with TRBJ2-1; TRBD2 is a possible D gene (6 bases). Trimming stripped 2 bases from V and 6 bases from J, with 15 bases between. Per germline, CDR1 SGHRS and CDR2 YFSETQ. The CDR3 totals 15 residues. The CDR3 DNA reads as TGCGCCAGCAGCTTAATGGAGGGAGTGGCCAATGAGCAGTTCTTC. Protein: CASSLMEGVANEQFF.

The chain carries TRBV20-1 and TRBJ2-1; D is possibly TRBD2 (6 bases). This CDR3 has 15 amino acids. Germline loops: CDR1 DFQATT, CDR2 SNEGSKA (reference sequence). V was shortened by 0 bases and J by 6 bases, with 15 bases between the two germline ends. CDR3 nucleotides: TGCAGTGCTAGAGATTGGGGGGAAGGGGTCAATGAGCAGTTCTTC. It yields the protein CSARDWGEGVNEQFF.

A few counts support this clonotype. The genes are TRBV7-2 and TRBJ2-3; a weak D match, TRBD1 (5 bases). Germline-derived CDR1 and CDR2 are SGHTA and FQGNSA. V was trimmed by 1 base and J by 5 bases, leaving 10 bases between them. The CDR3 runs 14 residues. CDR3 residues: CASSLESRGDTQYF. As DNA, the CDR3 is TGTGCCAGCAGCTTAGAGTCAAGGGGAGATACGCAGTATTTT.

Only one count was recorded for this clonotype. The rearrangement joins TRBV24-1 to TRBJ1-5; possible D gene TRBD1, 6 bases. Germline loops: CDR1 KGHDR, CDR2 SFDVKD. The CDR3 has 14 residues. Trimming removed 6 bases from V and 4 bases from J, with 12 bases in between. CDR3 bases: TGTGCCACCAGTAAGGGCCAGGGGAATCAGCCCCAGCATTTT. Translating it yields CATSKGQGNQPQHF.

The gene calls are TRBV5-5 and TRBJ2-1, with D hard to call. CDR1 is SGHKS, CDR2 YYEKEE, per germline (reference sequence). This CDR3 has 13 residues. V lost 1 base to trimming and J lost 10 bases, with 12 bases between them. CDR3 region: CASSLMETEEQFF. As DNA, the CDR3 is TGTGCCAGCAGCTTGATGGAAACAGAAGAGCAGTTCTTC.

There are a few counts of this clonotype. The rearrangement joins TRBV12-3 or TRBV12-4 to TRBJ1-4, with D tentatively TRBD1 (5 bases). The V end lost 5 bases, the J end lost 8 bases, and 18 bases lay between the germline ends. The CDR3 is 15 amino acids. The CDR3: CASSGTGTFPEKLFF. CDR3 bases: TGTGCCAGCAGTGGGACCGGGACCTTCCCCGAAAAACTGTTTTTT.

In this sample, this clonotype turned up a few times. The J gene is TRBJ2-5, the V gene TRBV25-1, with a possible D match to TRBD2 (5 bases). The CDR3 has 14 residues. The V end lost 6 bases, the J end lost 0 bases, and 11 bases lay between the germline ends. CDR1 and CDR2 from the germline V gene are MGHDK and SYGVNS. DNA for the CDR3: TGTGCCAGCAGACGGTGGGAGAACCAAGAGACCCAGTACTTC. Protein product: CASRRWENQETQYF.